The sequence of this TCR beta chain was determined in a study of blood T cell repertoires in COVID-19. Overall study: Spain, Italy and the United States supplied samples that represented acute and convalescent COVID-19.

Trimming took off 4 bases at V and 1 base at J, with 11 bases between the two ends. CDR3 size: 16 residues. In germline, CDR1 is KGHSH, CDR2 LQKENI. This clone was observed many times. In the original analysis: It was from reference gene primer amplification that nucleated cell counts were estimated. The data were produced by immunoSEQ multiplex PCR, yet TCRdb's version contains in-frame clones alone and is incomplete. The V and J calls and clone size were taken over from that table, and D and trimming were inferred from the DNA. This sample has about 250,000 clones, with approximately 83% found just once.

The clonotype was recovered from a woman aged 40 to 55 who had been exposed to COVID-19. The gene calls are TRBV18 and TRBJ2-6, with a weak D call TRBD1 (6 bases). Sequenced input: PBMCs or T cells enriched from blood (not recorded which). In DNA form, the CDR3 reads TGTGCCAGCTCACGACAGCAGGGGTCTGGGGCCAACGTCCTGACTTTC. This gives the protein CASSRQQGSGANVLTF.